This entry concerns a single T cell receptor beta chain. Its antigen is not identified. This sample was taken from a study of beta chain features in type 1 diabetes. Study observations and caveats: TCRB CDR3 length was moderately but significantly reduced in all four CD4+ subsets of Type 1 diabetes patients.

Germline CDR1 and CDR2: SGHTA and FQGNSA. V lost 3 bases and J 4 bases, leaving 12 bases between the germline ends. CDR3 length: 14 residues. Of the isolated RNA, all was reverse transcribed, and so the sequenced material was expressed TCRB transcripts. The repertoire was sequenced with immunoSEQ multiplex PCR; TCRdb's copy has only in-frame clones and lacks some. The sample yields a few hundred thousand clones, around 16% seen once. Sequenced input: naive CD4+ T cells from blood. This TCR derives from a man aged 18-30 years with type 1 diabetes. The chain employs TRBV7-2 and TRBJ1-2; a weak D match, TRBD1 (5 bases). The DNA of the CDR3 is TGTGCCAGCAGCTTGCCGGGGGTCTTCTATGGCTACACCTTC. It is translated as CASSLPGVFYGYTF.